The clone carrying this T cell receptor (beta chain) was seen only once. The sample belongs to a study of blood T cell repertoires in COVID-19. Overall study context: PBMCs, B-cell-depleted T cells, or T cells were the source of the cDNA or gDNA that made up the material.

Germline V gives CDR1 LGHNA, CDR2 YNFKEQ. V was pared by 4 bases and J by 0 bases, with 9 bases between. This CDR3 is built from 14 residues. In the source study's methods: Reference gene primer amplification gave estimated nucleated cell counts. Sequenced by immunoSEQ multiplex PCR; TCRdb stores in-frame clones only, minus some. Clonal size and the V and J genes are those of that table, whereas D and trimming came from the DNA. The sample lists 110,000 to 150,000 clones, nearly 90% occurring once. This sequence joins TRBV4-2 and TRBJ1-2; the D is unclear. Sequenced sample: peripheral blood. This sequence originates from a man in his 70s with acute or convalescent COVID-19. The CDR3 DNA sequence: TGTGCCAGCAGCCGAGGCGGATCTAACTATGGCTACACCTTC. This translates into CASSRGGSNYGYTF.